This is a list of T cell receptor beta chains from one sample in a study of blood T cell repertoires in COVID-19. Only in-frame clones appear in the TCRdb table, and some are missing; sequencing was by immunoSEQ multiplex PCR. This sample carries 150,000 or so clones, around 80% of them seen once, and the ten largest clones take less than 3.5%. Sample: peripheral blood. Receptors originate from a woman in her sixties or seventies with acute or convalescent COVID-19. Both conserved end residues are part of each CDR3. A D gene is named only where the DNA matches it firmly. Clone size is not always given. Where it is, it says once, few, many or a class for expanded clones.

>TRBJ2-7|TRBV18|TRBD2|once
TGTGCCAGCTCACCAGGACTAGAAGGCTACGAGCAGTACTTC
CASSPGLEGYEQYF
>TRBJ1-2|TRBV7-2|-|-
TGTGCCAGCAGCTTAGCGGGGGGGGCTGGTGGCTACACCTTC
CASSLAGGAGGYTF
>TRBJ2-5|TRBV2|-|-
TGTGCCAGCAGGGATGGGACTCTAAACACGGAAACCCAGTACTTC
CASRDGTLNTETQYF
>TRBJ2-7|TRBV7-8|TRBD1|few
TGTGCCAGCAGCCACCTCCGACAGGGCGTCTCCTACGAGCAGTACTTC
CASSHLRQGVSYEQYF
>TRBJ2-1|TRBV7-2|TRBD2|-
TGTGCCAGCAGCCCTAGGTTGAGGGTAGCGGGGGGCAATGAGCAGTTCTTC
CASSPRLRVAGGNEQFF
>TRBJ2-6|TRBV19|-|-
TGTGCCAGTAGTAAAGTTGGGAGGCCTGGGGCCAACGTCCTGACTTTC
CASSKVGRPGANVLTF
>TRBJ1-2|TRBV5-6|TRBD1|-
TGTGCCAGCAGCCCTACGGACAGGGGGGGGCCTAACTATGGCTACACCTTC
CASSPTDRGGPNYGYTF
>TRBJ2-2|TRBV11-3|TRBD2|-
TGTGCCAGCAGCTCGAGGACAGCGGGGGGGCGAAGCGGGGAGCTGTTTTTT
CASSSRTAGGRSGELFF
>TRBJ1-5|TRBV18|TRBD1|-
TGTGCCAGCTCACCAGGGACAGGAGGCAATCAGCCCCAGCATTTT
CASSPGTGGNQPQHF
>TRBJ2-5|TRBV4-1|TRBD1|-
TGCGCCAGCAGCCAATGGCAGGGGGCAGGGGAGACCCAGTACTTC
CASSQWQGAGETQYF
>TRBJ2-2|TRBV6-2/TRBV6-3|-|-
TGTGCCAGCAGTTACGGGGGGAGCACCGGGGAGCTGTTTTTT
CASSYGGSTGELFF
>TRBJ1-1|TRBV3-1/TRBV3-2|TRBD1|-
TGTGCCAGCAGCAGGACAGGGGTTTTTACTGAAGCTTTCTTT
CASSRTGVFTEAFF
>TRBJ2-1|TRBV19|TRBD2|-
TGTGCCAGTCGAGCGGGGGGAACCTCCTACAATGAGCAGTTCTTC
CASRAGGTSYNEQFF
>TRBJ2-3|TRBV18|TRBD2|-
TGTGCCAGCTCACTTACGGGGGGGGGCACAGATACGCAGTATTTT
CASSLTGGGTDTQYF
>TRBJ1-1|TRBV6-5|-|-
TGTGCCAGCAACCCGGGGGGGAGAAGGACTGAAGCTTTCTTT
CASNPGGRRTEAFF
>TRBJ2-7|TRBV21-1|-|-
TGTGCCAGCAGCAAAGAACAGGGGAGGACGGAGCAGTACTTC
CASSKEQGRTEQYF
>TRBJ2-1|TRBV7-3|-|few
TGTGCCAGCAGCTTAAACAGGGATTATAATGAGCAGTTCTTC
CASSLNRDYNEQFF
>TRBJ1-1|TRBV28|-|once
TGTGCCAGCAAGGGGGGGGTGAACACTGAAGCTTTCTTT
CASKGGVNTEAFF
>TRBJ1-5|TRBV7-9|TRBD1|many
TGTGCCAGCAGCTTAGGGGGACAGATCCAGCCCCAGCATTTT
CASSLGGQIQPQHF
>TRBJ2-3|TRBV10-3|TRBD2|-
TGTGCCATCAGTGGAGGGGGACTAGCGGGTACAGATACGCAGTATTTT
CAISGGGLAGTDTQYF
>TRBJ2-3|TRBV4-3|-|-
TGCGCCAGCAGCCAAGATAGGGGGGGGACGCAGTATTTT
CASSQDRGGTQYF
>TRBJ2-2|TRBV7-9|TRBD2|-
TGTGCCAGCAGCATACTAGCGGGGCTATCCACCGGGGAGCTGTTTTTT
CASSILAGLSTGELFF
>TRBJ1-1|TRBV11-2|TRBD1|once
TGTGCCAGCAGCCCTGACAGGGTCTCCACTGAAGCTTTCTTT
CASSPDRVSTEAFF
>TRBJ2-5|TRBV14|-|-
TGTGCCAGCAGCCTATCAGAAGAGACCCAGTACTTC
CASSLSEETQYF
>TRBJ2-2|TRBV11-3|TRBD1|-
TGTGCCAGCGGGGGACAGGGAAACACCGGGGAGCTGTTTTTT
CASGGQGNTGELFF
>TRBJ1-2|TRBV3-1/TRBV3-2|-|few
TGTGCCAGCAGCCAACAGGGCGTGGACTATGGCTACACCTTC
CASSQQGVDYGYTF
>TRBJ1-5|TRBV24-1|-|-
TGTGCCACCAGTGATTTGGCAGGGGATCAGCCCCAGCATTTT
CATSDLAGDQPQHF
>TRBJ2-1|TRBV12-3/TRBV12-4|-|-
TGTGCCAGCAGTTCGTACGGGACTAATGAGCAGTTCTTC
CASSSYGTNEQFF
>TRBJ1-4|TRBV11-2|-|-
TGTGCCAGCGGATTGCGCGGGGTCCATAATGAAAAACTGTTTTTT
CASGLRGVHNEKLFF
>TRBJ1-6|TRBV28|-|-
TGTGCCACCCTTACAGGGAGCTCCTATAATTCACCCCTCCACTTT
CATLTGSSYNSPLHF
>TRBJ2-4|TRBV19|TRBD1|-
TGTGCCAGTAGTAACCGACAGGGTACGGCCAAAAACATTCAGTACTTC
CASSNRQGTAKNIQYF
>TRBJ1-5|TRBV2|TRBD1|-
TGTGCCAGCAGGGACAGGGGTTATAGCAATCAGCCCCAGCATTTT
CASRDRGYSNQPQHF
>TRBJ2-5|TRBV6-2/TRBV6-3|-|-
TGTGCCAGCAGTTACTCCACCGAGGCAGTACGGGGGAAGGCAAAGATGTACCAGTACTTC
CASSYSTEAVRGKAKMYQYF
>TRBJ1-1|TRBV18|-|-
TGTGCCAGCTCACCAAATTCCGGGGGGCCCGAAGCTTTCTTT
CASSPNSGGPEAFF